The 10 T cell receptor beta chains given below trace back to one sample, sequenced in a study of OX40 agonist ivuxolimab in advanced cancers. The method was immunoSEQ multiplex PCR; TCRdb's version includes in-frame clones alone and lacks a portion of them. The data show approximately 70,000 clones, approximately 90% seen once. Sequenced here: CD4+ or CD8+ T cells sorted from blood, sampled in a trial of the OX40 agonist ivuxolimab. Receptor source: an adult with an advanced solid tumor such as melanoma, head and neck, liver or kidney cancer.

The chain combines TRBV11-2 with TRBJ1-3; D is ambiguous. This CDR3 is built from 13 residues. CDR1 is SGHAT and CDR2 is FQNNGV in the germline V gene. V shed 1 base and J shed 4 bases, with 5 bases lying between them. This CDR3 is CASSLGSGNTIYF. The DNA of the CDR3 is TGTGCCAGCAGCTTAGGCTCAGGAAACACCATATATTTT.

The chain is built from TRBV29-1 and TRBJ1-2; tentative D call: TRBD1 (5 bases). The CDR3 runs to 16 residues. The V gene's germline CDR1 is SQVTM and CDR2 ANQGSEA. Between the trimmed V and J ends, which lost 0 bases and 6 bases, there was a span of 20 bases. Here the CDR3 DNA reads TGCAGCGTTGAAGATCTCGAGGGGCAGGGCGTCAATGGCTACACCTTC. Its protein product is CSVEDLEGQGVNGYTF.

This sequence joins TRBV11-2 and TRBJ2-7; TRBD1 matches at 8 bases. This CDR3 spans 15 amino acids. Germline V gene data show CDR1 as SGHAT and CDR2 as FQNNGV. The trim removed 2 bases at V and 2 bases at J, leaving 5 bases unmatched. This CDR3 reads CASSLRRQGTYEQYF. The CDR3 DNA reads as TGTGCCAGCAGCTTAAGGCGACAGGGGACCTACGAGCAGTACTTC.

The genes are TRBV6-1 and TRBJ2-3, with D perhaps assigned TRBD1 or TRBD2 (5 bases each). Germline lookup yields CDR1 MNHNS and CDR2 SASEGT. The CDR3 totals 15 residues. Between the trimmed V and J ends, which lost 6 bases and 2 bases, there was a span of 15 bases. As DNA, the CDR3 is TGTGCCAGCAGGGAATTCGGGGACCACACAGATACGCAGTATTTT. Encoded protein: CASREFGDHTDTQYF.

This rearrangement joins TRBV6-5 to TRBJ1-2, with TRBD1 matching over 10 bases. Germline V gene sequence: CDR1 MNHEY, CDR2 SVGAGI. The CDR3 is 15 residues long. V gave up 2 bases and J gave up 3 bases; unmatched junction bases: 3. CDR3 in amino acids: CASSYAGTGDYGYTF. The DNA of the CDR3 is TGTGCCAGCAGTTACGCCGGGACAGGGGACTATGGCTACACCTTC.

As DNA, the CDR3 is TGCGCCAGCAGCTTGGACTCGGGGAGCTACGAGCAGTACTTC. It is translated as CASSLDSGSYEQYF. The chain links TRBV5-1 to TRBJ2-7; D may be TRBD2 (5 bases). Trimming cost V 0 bases and J 3 bases, with 10 bases left between them. There are 14 residues in the CDR3. CDR1 is SGHRS, CDR2 YFSETQ, per germline.

The chain combines TRBV5-4 with TRBJ1-3; D uncertain. CDR3 length equals 15 residues. With 4 bases removed from V and 1 base from J, the gap between germline ends came to 12 bases. CDR1 and CDR2 (germline): SGHNT, YYREEE (reference sequence). CDR3 sequence reads: CASSDPLLSGNTIYF. CDR3 in DNA: TGTGCCAGCAGCGACCCCCTGCTTTCTGGAAACACCATATATTTT.

This rearrangement joins TRBV28 to TRBJ1-2, with 8 bases lining up with TRBD1. CDR3 length equals 13 residues. With 3 bases clipped from V and 4 bases from J, the junction kept 1 base outside the gene matches. Germline V lookup: CDR1 MDHEN, CDR2 SYDVKM. Written as DNA, the CDR3 is TGTGCCAGCAGTTTCACAGGGGGCTATGGCTACACCTTC. Residues: CASSFTGGYGYTF.

The J gene is TRBJ2-5, the V gene TRBV5-1, with 9 bases aligning to TRBD2. The CDR3 is 16 amino acids. Unmatched junction bases numbered 8, after V lost 4 bases and J lost 1 base. CDR1 and CDR2 from the germline V gene are SGHRS and YFSETQ. The CDR3 nucleotides are TGCGCCAGCAGCCCACGGGCGGGGGGGACCCAAGAGACCCAGTACTTC. Translating gives CASSPRAGGTQETQYF.

The CDR3 loop is CASSLGTGGSMSSYNEQFF. CDR3 nucleotide sequence: TGCGCCAGCAGCTTGGGGACAGGGGGCTCTATGAGCTCCTACAATGAGCAGTTCTTC. This sequence joins TRBV5-1 and TRBJ2-1, with TRBD1 matching over 11 bases. The CDR3 runs to 19 residues. V trimming: 0 bases; J trimming: 0 bases; junction bases outside the gene matches: 8. The germline gives CDR1 SGHRS, CDR2 YFSETQ.